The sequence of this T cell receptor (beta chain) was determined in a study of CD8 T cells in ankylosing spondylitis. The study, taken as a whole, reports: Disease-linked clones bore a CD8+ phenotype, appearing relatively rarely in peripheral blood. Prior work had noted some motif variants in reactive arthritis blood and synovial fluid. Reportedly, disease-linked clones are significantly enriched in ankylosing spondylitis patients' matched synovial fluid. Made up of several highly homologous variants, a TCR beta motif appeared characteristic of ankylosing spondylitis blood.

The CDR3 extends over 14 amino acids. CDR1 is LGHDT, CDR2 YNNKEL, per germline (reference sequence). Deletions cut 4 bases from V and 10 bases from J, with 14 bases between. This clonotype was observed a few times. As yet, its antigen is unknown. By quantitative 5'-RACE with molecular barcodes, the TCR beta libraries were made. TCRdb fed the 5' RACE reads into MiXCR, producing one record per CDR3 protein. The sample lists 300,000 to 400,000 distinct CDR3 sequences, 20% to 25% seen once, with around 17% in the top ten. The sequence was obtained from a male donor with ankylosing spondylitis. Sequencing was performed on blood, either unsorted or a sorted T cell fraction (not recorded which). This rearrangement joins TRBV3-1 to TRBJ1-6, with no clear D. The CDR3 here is CASSPGNLGSPLHF. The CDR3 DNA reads TGTGCCAGCAGCCCCGGAAATTTGGGATCACCCCTCCACTTT.